Presented here are 31 T cell receptor beta chains from one specimen sequenced in a study of blood T cells in healthy people across ages. A second PCR, run for roughly 7 to 12 cycles, used a sample-barcoded 5' primer plus a J-beta primer mix. TCRdb passed the 5' RACE reads through MiXCR, listing each CDR3 protein once. The table shows hundreds of thousands of distinct CDR3 sequences, with around a quarter occurring only once. These data also formed part of another study, on T cells of mothers and their children.

Input material: blood. These receptor sequences come from a boy between 10 and 17 years old in good health.

This clonotype was found a few times. V gene TRBV7-9 combines with J gene TRBJ2-7; 7 bases map to TRBD1. The germline V gene has CDR1 SEHNR and CDR2 FQNEAQ (reference sequence). The V gene end was trimmed by 0 bases and the J gene end by 5 bases; junction bases not matched to a gene: 1. CDR3 length: 13 residues. CDR3 loop: CASSLAGQDEQYF. DNA of the CDR3: TGTGCCAGCAGCTTAGCAGGACAGGACGAGCAGTACTTC.

There are a few counts of this clonotype. The germline gene is not matched at one end of the junction; a read error may be the cause. This chain connects TRBV29-1 to TRBJ2-7, with D possibly being TRBD1 (5 bases). This CDR3 is built from 11 residues. Germline-derived CDR1 and CDR2 are SQVTM and ANQGSEA. The CDR3 protein is CSVEVGLEQYF. CDR3 in DNA: TGCAGCGTTGAAGTGGGGCTCGAGCAATACTTC.

CDR3 amino acids: CASTPGQAPDTQYF. CDR3 coding DNA: TGTGCCAGCACCCCGGGACAGGCACCAGATACGCAGTATTTT. V is TRBV28 and J is TRBJ2-3; 8 bases are a match to TRBD1. V was pared by 7 bases and J by 4 bases, with 7 bases of the junction left unmatched. The CDR3 extends over 14 amino acids. Germline V lookup: CDR1 MDHEN, CDR2 SYDVKM.

The rearrangement uses TRBV23-1 and TRBJ1-4, with D perhaps matching TRBD1 (5 bases). TRBV23-1 is an ORF; its function is uncertain. This CDR3 has 18 amino acids. The V and J ends lost 5 bases and 0 bases respectively, with 19 bases between them. CDR3 amino acids: CASSGEDSPYATNEKLFF. The CDR3 coding sequence is TGCGCCAGCAGTGGAGAAGACAGCCCCTATGCAACTAATGAAAAACTGTTTTTT.

The chain carries TRBV25-1 and TRBJ2-1; TRBD2 agrees at 10 bases. V gave up 0 bases and J gave up 7 bases; unmatched junction bases: 12. The CDR3 length is 18 residues. Per germline, CDR1 MGHDK and CDR2 SYGVNS. The DNA of the CDR3 is TGTGCCAGCAGTGAATATTTCCTAGCGGGGGAAGAAAGGAATGAGCAGTTCTTC. Translating it yields CASSEYFLAGEERNEQFF.

This clonotype was recorded a few times. This chain links TRBV11-2 with TRBJ2-7; no firm D call. Germline V lookup: CDR1 SGHAT, CDR2 FQNNGV. V was clipped by 5 bases and J by 1 base, with 6 bases between them. The CDR3 totals 12 residues. This CDR3 reads CASSHFSYEQYF. DNA of the CDR3: TGTGCCAGCAGCCATTTTTCCTACGAGCAGTACTTC.

Only a few counts were recorded for this clonotype. The chain combines TRBV20-1 with TRBJ2-4, with TRBD1 identical over 8 bases. CDR3 length: 14 residues. Looked up from germline, CDR1 is DFQATT and CDR2 is SNEGSKA (reference sequence). The V segment lost 3 bases and the J segment 9 bases; nucleotides outside the gene matches: 10. For the CDR3, the DNA is TGCAGTGCTAGTGCAGGGGGCGATCTTGGCATTCAGTACTTC. Translated: CSASAGGDLGIQYF.

The genes are TRBV5-1 and TRBJ1-4; D is perhaps TRBD1 (6 bases). The CDR3 is 14 residues long. Germline V gene data show CDR1 as SGHRS and CDR2 as YFSETQ. Trimming stripped 5 bases from V and 11 bases from J, with 19 bases between. The chain's CDR3 is CASSTTGETGKLFF. The DNA of the CDR3 is TGCGCCAGCAGTACGACAGGCGAGACGGGGAAACTGTTTTTT.

V usage is TRBV7-9 and J usage is TRBJ2-5; TRBD2 aligns across 8 bases. Losses at the gene ends were 5 bases for V and 5 bases for J; bases not matched to a gene: 10. The germline V gene encodes CDR1 SEHNR and CDR2 FQNEAQ (reference sequence). This CDR3 comprises 15 residues. CDR3 in amino acids: CASSPTSARRETQYF. CDR3 nucleotides: TGTGCCAGCAGCCCGACTAGCGCTAGAAGGGAGACCCAGTACTTC.

The chain is built from TRBV29-1 and TRBJ2-5; TRBD1 or TRBD2 may be the D gene (6 bases each). The J call may be in error: the DNA end matches TRBJ2-1 better. CDR1 is SQVTM and CDR2 is ANQGSEA in the germline V gene. The CDR3 is 12 amino acids. CDR3 in amino acids: CSVPDRGTSQFF. For the CDR3, the DNA is TGCAGCGTCCCCGACCGCGGGACATCACAGTTCTTC.

This sequence joins TRBV27 and TRBJ2-7; 9 positions agree with TRBD1. Looked up from germline, CDR1 is MNHEY and CDR2 is SMNVEV (reference sequence). The CDR3 is 15 amino acids. The trim removed 5 bases at V and 4 bases at J, leaving 9 bases unmatched. The CDR3 coding sequence is TGTGCCAGCAGTCTCGCGACAGGGGGATGGTACGAGCAGTACTTC. Its translation: CASSLATGGWYEQYF.

The sample holds a few counts of this clonotype. V and J are TRBV9 and TRBJ1-6; possibly TRBD1 for D (5 bases). This CDR3 has 18 residues. V lost 0 bases and J 0 bases, leaving 13 bases between the germline ends. The V gene's germline CDR1 is SGDLS and CDR2 YYNGEE. CDR3 residues: CASSVDGGYSSYNSPLHF. CDR3 sequence (DNA): TGTGCCAGCAGCGTAGACGGGGGATACAGCTCCTATAATTCACCCCTCCACTTT.

CDR3 loop: CSVGFFRRGKGDEQYF. The CDR3 DNA follows: TGCAGCGTTGGGTTTTTCAGGAGGGGGAAAGGGGACGAGCAGTACTTC. The rearrangement links TRBV29-1 to TRBJ2-7, with D perhaps assigned TRBD1 or TRBD2 (6 bases each). Germline CDR1 SQVTM, CDR2 ANQGSEA. CDR3 length equals 16 residues. V was pared by 4 bases and J by 5 bases, with 24 bases between.

The rearrangement links TRBV11-2 to TRBJ1-1, with unresolved D. CDR3 length: 14 amino acids. Trimming shortened V by 5 bases and J by 7 bases, and 17 bases separated the two germline ends. The germline V gene has CDR1 SGHAT and CDR2 FQNNGV. The CDR3 coding sequence is TGTGCCAGCAGCCTAGCCCCCACAGAACATGAAGCTTTCTTT. Protein product: CASSLAPTEHEAFF. Combining the CDR3 with reference TRBV11-2 and TRBJ1-1 gives the whole variable domain EAGVAQSPRYKIIEKRQSVAFWCNPISGHATLYWYQQILGQGPKLLIQFQNNGVVDDSQLPKDRFSAERLKGVDSTLKIQPAKLEDSAVYLCASSLAPTEHEAFFGQGTRLTVV.

The chain links TRBV6-6 to TRBJ1-2; no clear D. CDR1 is MNHNY and CDR2 is SVGAGI in the germline V gene (reference sequence). Between the trimmed V and J ends, which lost 4 bases and 0 bases, there was a span of 12 bases. The CDR3 has 15 residues. CDR3 DNA: TGTGCCAGCAGTTCCGGACTTATAGCTAACTATGGCTACACCTTC. Its protein product is CASSSGLIANYGYTF.

The table lists this clonotype with a few counts. V is TRBV9 and J is TRBJ2-1, with D unresolved. CDR1 SGDLS and CDR2 YYNGEE come from the germline V gene. This CDR3 contains 13 residues. Deletions cut 3 bases from V and 9 bases from J, with 13 bases between. The DNA of the CDR3 is TGTGCCAGCAGCGCGGAGACGGGCAGTGAGCAGTTCTTC. Protein sequence: CASSAETGSEQFF.

This clonotype was recorded many times. The V call is TRBV20-1, the J call TRBJ1-4; a possible D gene is TRBD1 (5 bases). There are 15 residues in the CDR3. Trimming cost V 5 bases and J 3 bases, with 16 bases left between them. Per the germline V gene, CDR1 is DFQATT and CDR2 is SNEGSKA (reference sequence). Here the CDR3 DNA reads TGCAGTGCTTCGCAGGGCCCCCTTCCTAATGAAAAACTGTTTTTT. Residues: CSASQGPLPNEKLFF.

This chain connects TRBV6-6 to TRBJ2-5; no clear D. V shed 2 bases and J shed 1 base, with 11 bases lying between them. CDR1 MNHNY and CDR2 SVGAGI come from the germline V gene (reference sequence). The CDR3 contains 15 residues. The CDR3 DNA reads TGTGCCAGCAGTTACCGAGAACCACTCCAAGAGACCCAGTACTTC. Encoded protein: CASSYREPLQETQYF.

This chain joins TRBV6-9 and TRBJ2-4, with D hard to call. Germline V gene data show CDR1 as MNHGY and CDR2 as SVAAGI. Trimming stripped 5 bases from V and 3 bases from J, with 14 bases between. The CDR3 loop spans 15 amino acids. The CDR3 loop reads CASSLMGLDKNIQYF. The CDR3 DNA is TGTGCCAGCAGTCTGATGGGGTTGGACAAAAACATTCAGTACTTC.

The chain employs TRBV5-6 and TRBJ1-1, with no clear D. Looked up from germline, CDR1 is SGHDT and CDR2 is YYEEEE. CDR3 size: 15 residues. V was pared by 2 bases and J by 0 bases, with 11 bases between. CDR3 nucleotide sequence: TGTGCCAGCAGCTTAGCGGGATATATGAACACTGAAGCTTTCTTT. Its translation is CASSLAGYMNTEAFF.

This clonotype showed up just a few times. The chain carries TRBV12-3 or TRBV12-4 and TRBJ1-2; D is uncertain. Trimming took 7 bases from V and 0 from J, leaving 21 bases between them. This CDR3 is 17 amino acids long. The CDR3 sequence is CASTESFGYRANYGYTF. For the CDR3, the DNA is TGTGCCAGCACCGAATCATTTGGGTACAGAGCTAACTATGGCTACACCTTC.

This clonotype was counted between two and nine times. This chain links TRBV3-1 with TRBJ2-5, with D tentatively TRBD2 (5 bases). The CDR3 runs to 15 residues. In germline, CDR1 is LGHDT, CDR2 YNNKEL (reference sequence). Trimming took off 4 bases at V and 0 bases at J, with 12 bases between the two ends. The CDR3 sequence is CASSPPDYHQETQYF. The CDR3 nucleotides are TGTGCCAGCAGCCCCCCTGACTACCACCAAGAGACCCAGTACTTC.

The rearrangement uses TRBV12-3 or TRBV12-4 and TRBJ2-7; a weak D match, TRBD2 (7 bases). This CDR3 has 14 amino acids. Trimming removed 6 bases at V and 6 bases at J, with 18 bases between. CDR3 in amino acids: CASSPFEGGTEQYF. The CDR3 nucleotides read TGTGCCAGCAGCCCCTTTGAGGGGGGGACCGAGCAGTACTTC.

The sample holds a few counts of this clonotype. This chain links TRBV6-1 with TRBJ1-3; no firm D call. The CDR3 contains 12 residues. Trimming stripped 8 bases from V and 4 bases from J, with 9 bases between. The germline CDR1 and CDR2 sequences are MNHNS and SASEGT. DNA of the CDR3: TGTGCCAGCGGGGAATACGGAAACACCATATATTTT. Its protein is CASGEYGNTIYF.

V is TRBV29-1 and J is TRBJ2-5; no clear D gene. With the DNA end fitting TRBJ2-7 better, the J assignment may be wrong. There are 11 residues in the CDR3. CDR1 is SQVTM, CDR2 ANQGSEA, per germline. The CDR3 spells CSVRTDYEQYF. The CDR3 nucleotides read TGCAGCGTCAGGACCGACTACGAGCAGTACTTC.

This clonotype was recorded a few times. The rearrangement links TRBV20-1 to TRBJ2-7; TRBD2 matches at 9 bases. Germline V lookup: CDR1 DFQATT, CDR2 SNEGSKA (reference sequence). V shed 0 bases and J 4 bases; nucleotides not matched to a gene: 7. CDR3 length: 15 amino acids. CDR3 loop: CSARDGAGGPYEQYF. Here the CDR3 DNA reads TGCAGTGCTAGAGATGGGGCGGGAGGGCCGTACGAGCAGTACTTC.

This clonotype has a handful of counts. CDR3 DNA sequence: TGTGCCAGCTGGGGAGGGCAAGAGACCCAGTACTTC. It translates to CASWGGQETQYF. The chain joins TRBV28 to TRBJ2-5; TRBD2 matches at 7 bases. The CDR3 is 12 residues long. Trimming at V came to 8 bases and at J to 2 bases, leaving 2 bases not matched to a gene. CDR1 MDHEN and CDR2 SYDVKM come from the germline V gene. Combining the CDR3 with reference TRBV28 and TRBJ2-5 gives the whole variable domain DVKVTQSSRYLVKRTGEKVFLECVQDMDHENMFWYRQDPGLGLRLIYFSYDVKMKEKGDIPEGYSVSREKKERFSLILESASTNQTSMYLCASWGGQETQYFGPGTRLLVL.

About this clonotype itself: An end of the junction does not agree with germline; a read error may underlie this. The J gene is TRBJ2-1, the V gene TRBV28; D gene uncertain. The CDR3 loop spans 14 amino acids. Per the germline V gene, CDR1 is MDHEN and CDR2 is SYDVKM. In nucleotides, the CDR3 is TGTGCCAGCAGTTTAAGGAACAGCTACAATGAGCAGCTCTTC. Encoded protein: CASSLRNSYNEQLF. The full variable domain, in which reference TRBV28 and TRBJ2-1 provide the parts outside the CDR3, is DVKVTQSSRYLVKRTGEKVFLECVQDMDHENMFWYRQDPGLGLRLIYFSYDVKMKEKGDIPEGYSVSREKKERFSLILESASTNQTSMYLCASSLRNSYNEQLFGPGTRLTVL.

The chain joins TRBV29-1 to TRBJ2-3, with D possibly TRBD2 on 5 matching bases. CDR3 length: 13 amino acids. Trimming left V 7 bases short and J 2 bases short, with 13 bases between. In germline, CDR1 is SQVTM, CDR2 ANQGSEA. CDR3 in amino acids: CSAPDGNTDTQYF. The DNA of the CDR3 is TGCAGCGCCCCCGACGGGAACACAGATACGCAGTATTTT.

The rearrangement uses TRBV4-1 and TRBJ1-2; no clear D gene. Trimming removed 4 bases at V and 8 bases at J, with 17 bases between. The CDR3 extends over 14 amino acids. In germline, CDR1 is MGHRA, CDR2 YSYEKL. CDR3: CASSPGPMASGYTF. In nucleotides, the CDR3 is TGCGCCAGCAGCCCTGGACCGATGGCAAGCGGCTACACCTTC.

The chain couples TRBV5-1 to TRBJ2-1, with 10 bases matching TRBD2. Losses at the gene ends were 3 bases for V and 0 bases for J; bases not matched to a gene: 3. CDR3 length: 16 residues. From germline, CDR1 is SGHRS and CDR2 YFSETQ. DNA for the CDR3: TGCGCCAGCAGCTCAAGCGGGGGGGCCTCCTACAATGAGCAGTTCTTC. This codes for CASSSSGGASYNEQFF. Supplemented by reference TRBV5-1 and TRBJ2-1, the full variable domain reads KAGVTQTPRYLIKTRGQQVTLSCSPISGHRSVSWYQQTPGQGLQFLFEYFSETQRNKGNFPGRFSGRQFSNSRSEMNVSTLELGDSALYLCASSSSGGASYNEQFFGPGTRLTVL.